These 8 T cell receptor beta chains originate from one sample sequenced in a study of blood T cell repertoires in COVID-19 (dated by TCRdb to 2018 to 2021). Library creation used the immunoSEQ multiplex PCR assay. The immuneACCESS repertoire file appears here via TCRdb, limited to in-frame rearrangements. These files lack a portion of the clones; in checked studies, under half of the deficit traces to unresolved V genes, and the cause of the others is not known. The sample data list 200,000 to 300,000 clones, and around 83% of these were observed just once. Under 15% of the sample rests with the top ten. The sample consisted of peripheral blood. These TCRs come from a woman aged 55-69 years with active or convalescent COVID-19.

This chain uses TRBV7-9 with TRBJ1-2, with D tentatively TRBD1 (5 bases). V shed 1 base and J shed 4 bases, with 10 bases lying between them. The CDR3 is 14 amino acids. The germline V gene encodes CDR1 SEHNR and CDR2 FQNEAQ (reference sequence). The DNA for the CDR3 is TGTGCCAGCAGCTTAGGTACCCAGGGCTATGGCTACACCTTC. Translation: CASSLGTQGYGYTF.

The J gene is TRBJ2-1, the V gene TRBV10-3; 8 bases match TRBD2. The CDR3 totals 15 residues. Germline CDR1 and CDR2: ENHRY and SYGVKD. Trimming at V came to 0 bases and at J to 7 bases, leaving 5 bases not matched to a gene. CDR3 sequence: CAISESDSGANEQFF. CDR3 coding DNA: TGTGCCATCAGTGAGTCTGATAGCGGGGCGAATGAGCAGTTCTTC.

The chain's CDR3 is CASSHYTPGTAYTYEQYF. CDR3 bases: TGCGCCAGCAGCCATTATACACCCGGGACAGCATATACCTACGAGCAGTACTTC. This chain uses TRBV4-3 with TRBJ2-7; 7 bases align to TRBD1. The junction had 16 bases not matched to a gene; V was cut back by 3 bases and J by 2 bases. From germline, CDR1 is LGHNA and CDR2 YSLEER. This CDR3 spans 18 amino acids.

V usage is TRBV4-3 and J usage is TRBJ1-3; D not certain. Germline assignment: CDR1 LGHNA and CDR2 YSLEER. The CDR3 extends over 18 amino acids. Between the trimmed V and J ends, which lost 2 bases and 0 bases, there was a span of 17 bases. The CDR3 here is CASSQRTRGGPSGNTIYF. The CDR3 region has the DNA TGCGCCAGCAGCCAACGAACTCGGGGAGGGCCCTCTGGAAACACCATATATTTT.

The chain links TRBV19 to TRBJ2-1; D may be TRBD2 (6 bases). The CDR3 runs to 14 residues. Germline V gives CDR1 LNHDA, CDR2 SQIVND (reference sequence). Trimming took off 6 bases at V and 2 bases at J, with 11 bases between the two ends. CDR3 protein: CASRASGPYNEQFF. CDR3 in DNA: TGTGCCAGTAGGGCAAGCGGGCCCTACAATGAGCAGTTCTTC.

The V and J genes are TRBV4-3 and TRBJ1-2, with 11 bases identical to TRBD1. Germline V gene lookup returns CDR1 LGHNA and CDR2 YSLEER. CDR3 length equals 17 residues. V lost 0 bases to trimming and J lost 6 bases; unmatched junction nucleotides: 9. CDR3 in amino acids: CASSQDPKGQGGDGYTF. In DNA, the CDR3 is TGCGCCAGCAGCCAAGATCCGAAGGGACAGGGGGGGGATGGCTACACCTTC.

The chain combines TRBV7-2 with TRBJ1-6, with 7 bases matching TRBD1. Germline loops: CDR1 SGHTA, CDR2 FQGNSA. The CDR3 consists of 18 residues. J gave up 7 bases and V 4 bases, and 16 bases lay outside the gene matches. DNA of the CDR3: TGTGCCAGCAGCTGGACATTTACAGGGGCTACGGGGAATTCACCCCTCCACTTT. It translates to CASSWTFTGATGNSPLHF.

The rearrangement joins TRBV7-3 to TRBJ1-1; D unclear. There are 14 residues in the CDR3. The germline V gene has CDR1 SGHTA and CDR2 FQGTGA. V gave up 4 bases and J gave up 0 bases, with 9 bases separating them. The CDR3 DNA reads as TGTGCCAGCAGCTGGGGAGGCGTGAACACTGAAGCTTTCTTT. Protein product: CASSWGGVNTEAFF.